There are a few counts of the clone carrying this TCR beta chain. Antigen unknown. The CDR3 length is 13 residues. Trimming removed 3 bases at V and 4 bases at J, with 9 bases between. The germline CDR1 and CDR2 sequences are WSHSY and SAAADI. Prepared libraries of TCR beta cDNA carried unique molecular identifiers. MiXCR, applied by TCRdb to the PCR reads, yields one record per CDR3 protein. The sample has some 700,000 distinct CDR3 sequences, around 60% seen once. The entry originates in a study of post-analysis software for immune sequencing data. Across the whole study: Several disease courses (relapsing-remitting, secondary progressive and progressive-relapsing) of multiple sclerosis were included. General observations from the study: A handful of TRBV segments appeared more often in patients than in controls, and TRBV5-6, TRBV5-1 and TRBV20-1 were among these.

Sequencing used blood. The chain links TRBV10-2 to TRBJ1-1; possibly TRBD1 for D (5 bases). The clonotype comes from a girl aged 2 to 10 with multiple sclerosis. CDR3 DNA: TGCGCCAGCAGTGAAAGCAGGGCCACTGAAGCTTTCTTT. Translating it yields CASSESRATEAFF.